The 20 T cell receptor beta chains below were found in one sample sequenced in a study of a mutant IDH1 vaccine in newly diagnosed glioma listed by TCRdb under 2021. Library creation used the immunoSEQ multiplex PCR assay. TCRdb provides this immuneACCESS table in a form limited to in-frame rearrangements. Some clones are lacking; in checked studies, under half of them reflect an unresolved V gene, and why the rest are absent is not known. The table for this sample lists roughly 38,000 clones; about 76% of them were counted only once. The ten largest account for more than 4.5% of the sample. No antigens are known for them. The time point label on this specimen signifies: week 23, last vaccination. Each vaccine dose was 300 ug of a 20-mer mutant IDH1 peptide in Montanide, given subcutaneously with topical imiquimod. The specimen was PBMCs, collected from a glioma patient whose treatment included an IDH1 peptide vaccine. These receptors originate from a man aged 45-65 years with glioma.

In its sample, this clone was seen a few times. V gene TRBV25-1 combines with J gene TRBJ1-2; the D is unclear. The CDR3 covers 12 residues. In germline, CDR1 is MGHDK, CDR2 SYGVNS. Trimming stripped 1 base from V and 4 bases from J, with 4 bases between. CDR3 nucleotide sequence: TGTGCCAGCAGTGAATTAAGCTATGGCTACACCTTC. Encoded protein: CASSELSYGYTF.

The J gene is TRBJ2-3, the V gene TRBV19; TRBD1 or TRBD2 may be the D gene (5 bases each). This CDR3 spans 16 amino acids. CDR1 LNHDA and CDR2 SQIVND come from the germline V gene (reference sequence). With 3 bases removed from V and 2 bases from J, the gap between germline ends came to 15 bases. The CDR3 spells CASSIRAGTPTDTQYF. The CDR3 DNA follows: TGTGCCAGTAGTATCAGGGCCGGGACCCCCACAGATACGCAGTATTTT.

The V gene is TRBV5-1, the J gene TRBJ2-7; D assignment may be TRBD1 or TRBD2 (6 bases each). Germline V CDR1 and CDR2: SGHRS, YFSETQ. Trimming took 4 bases from V and 0 from J, leaving 26 bases between them. This CDR3 has 19 residues. For the CDR3, the DNA is TGCGCCAGCAGCGGAACCTCAGTGGTGGGGGGCCTACTCTCCTACGAGCAGTACTTC. It translates to CASSGTSVVGGLLSYEQYF.

This chain joins TRBV25-1 and TRBJ1-1; 8 bases fit TRBD1. In germline, CDR1 is MGHDK, CDR2 SYGVNS. The CDR3 is 14 amino acids. Unmatched junction bases numbered 7, after V lost 5 bases and J lost 5 bases. The CDR3 bases are TGTGCCAGCAGTCCTCGGACAGGGCGGACTGAAGCTTTCTTT. Translated: CASSPRTGRTEAFF.

This chain links TRBV18 with TRBJ2-7, with 8 bases fitting TRBD1. The length of the CDR3 is 16 residues. Germline V lookup: CDR1 KGHSH, CDR2 LQKENI. Trimming at V came to 6 bases and at J to 0 bases, leaving 10 bases not matched to a gene. The CDR3 DNA follows: TGTGCCAGCTCCCGTATTCGGGACAGGACCTCCTACGAGCAGTACTTC. It codes for CASSRIRDRTSYEQYF.

The rearrangement links TRBV29-1 to TRBJ2-3, with TRBD1 matching 7 bases. The CDR3 is 14 amino acids. Germline-derived CDR1 and CDR2 are SQVTM and ANQGSEA. V lost 1 base, J lost 2 bases, and 3 bases stayed unmatched. The CDR3 DNA reads TGCAGCGTTGAAGGGGACAGTTACACAGATACGCAGTATTTT. Protein product: CSVEGDSYTDTQYF.

The V gene is TRBV7-8, the J gene TRBJ2-7; D gene unclear. The CDR3 loop spans 13 amino acids. Trimming removed 1 base at V and 9 bases at J, with 13 bases between. Germline CDR1 and CDR2: SGHVS and FQNEAQ. Here the CDR3 DNA reads TGTGCCAGCAGCTTAGATAATGGGATAGGGCAGTACTTC. Amino acid sequence: CASSLDNGIGQYF.

The gene calls are TRBV7-2 and TRBJ1-2; D perhaps matches TRBD1 (6 bases). CDR1 and CDR2 (germline): SGHTA, FQGNSA. The V and J ends lost 5 bases and 5 bases respectively, with 15 bases between them. This CDR3 spans 14 amino acids. The CDR3 DNA reads as TGTGCCAGCAGCCCGCGGACAGAGTCATATGGCTACACCTTC. Protein: CASSPRTESYGYTF.

This rearrangement joins TRBV5-1 to TRBJ1-1, with D uncertain. From germline, CDR1 is SGHRS and CDR2 YFSETQ. CDR3 size: 13 residues. Trimming left V 4 bases short and J 3 bases short, with 10 bases between. In DNA form, the CDR3 reads TGCGCCAGCAGCGTTTTGATGGACACTGAAGCTTTCTTT. Protein product: CASSVLMDTEAFF. Variable domain in full (rest from reference TRBV5-1 and TRBJ1-1): KAGVTQTPRYLIKTRGQQVTLSCSPISGHRSVSWYQQTPGQGLQFLFEYFSETQRNKGNFPGRFSGRQFSNSRSEMNVSTLELGDSALYLCASSVLMDTEAFFGQGTRLTVV.

This clone rates as medium-sized. The gene calls are TRBV19 and TRBJ1-1; D call uncertain. The length of the CDR3 is 11 residues. Germline CDR1 reads LNHDA; CDR2 reads SQIVND (reference sequence). V lost 8 bases, J lost 0 bases, and 4 bases lay in between. The DNA for the CDR3 is TGTGCCAGTGGCCTGAACACTGAAGCTTTCTTT. Translated: CASGLNTEAFF.

The chain joins TRBV25-1 to TRBJ2-7, with D unresolved. This CDR3 is 14 amino acids long. Trimming left V 6 bases short and J 6 bases short, with 18 bases between. The germline CDR1 and CDR2 sequences are MGHDK and SYGVNS. CDR3 loop: CASSMGGGLSEQYF. CDR3 nucleotide sequence: TGTGCCAGCAGCATGGGCGGCGGCTTATCCGAGCAGTACTTC.

The DNA of the CDR3 is TGCGCCAGCAGCCTCCGACAGGGTTCAGATACGCAGTATTTT. It specifies CASSLRQGSDTQYF. The chain is built from TRBV5-1 and TRBJ2-3, with 7 bases matching TRBD1. CDR1 and CDR2 (germline): SGHRS, YFSETQ. The CDR3 runs 14 residues. V lost 4 bases, J lost 4 bases, and 6 bases stayed unmatched. Variable domain in full (rest from reference TRBV5-1 and TRBJ2-3): KAGVTQTPRYLIKTRGQQVTLSCSPISGHRSVSWYQQTPGQGLQFLFEYFSETQRNKGNFPGRFSGRQFSNSRSEMNVSTLELGDSALYLCASSLRQGSDTQYFGPGTRLTVL.

The chain links TRBV19 to TRBJ2-1, with 9 bases aligning to TRBD1. The CDR3 is 17 amino acids. Germline trimming cut 0 bases from V and 5 bases from J; bases unmatched to any gene: 8. The V gene's germline CDR1 is LNHDA and CDR2 SQIVND (reference sequence). The CDR3 bases are TGTGCCAGTAGTATAGATTGGGACAGGGATGGAAACAATGAGCAGTTCTTC. It encodes CASSIDWDRDGNNEQFF.

The rearrangement uses TRBV14 and TRBJ2-5, with 7 bases matching TRBD1. Germline V CDR1 and CDR2: SGHDN, FVKESK. The trim removed 4 bases at V and 3 bases at J, leaving 8 bases unmatched. The CDR3 spans 15 residues. CDR3 protein: CASSPRQGRKETQYF. In DNA form, the CDR3 reads TGTGCCAGCAGCCCCCGACAGGGACGAAAAGAGACCCAGTACTTC.

This CDR3 is CAISLGQGGDEQYF. Here the CDR3 DNA reads TGTGCCATCAGCCTGGGACAGGGGGGGGACGAGCAGTACTTC. The J gene is TRBJ2-7, the V gene TRBV10-3, with TRBD1 identical over 11 bases. Germline V CDR1 and CDR2: ENHRY, SYGVKD. CDR3 length: 14 residues. The J segment lost 5 bases and the V segment lost 6 bases, leaving 6 bases of the junction unmatched.

The chain employs TRBV4-2 and TRBJ1-1, with D possibly being TRBD1 (5 bases). CDR1 is LGHNA, CDR2 YNFKEQ, per germline. The CDR3 length is 14 residues. With 2 bases removed from V and 6 bases from J, the gap between germline ends came to 13 bases. The CDR3: CASSQRGVFAEAFF. CDR3 DNA sequence: TGTGCCAGCAGCCAACGGGGGGTATTTGCTGAAGCTTTCTTT.

The rearrangement links TRBV9 to TRBJ1-2, with D unresolved. Germline V CDR1 and CDR2: SGDLS, YYNGEE. Trimming shortened V by 2 bases and J by 8 bases, and 16 bases separated the two germline ends. This CDR3 has 14 residues. CDR3 DNA: TGTGCCAGCAGCGTTTCACATGGAGGCTCGGGCTACACCTTC. Translation: CASSVSHGGSGYTF.

The chain combines TRBV6-5 with TRBJ1-1; D might be TRBD1 (5 bases). Germline CDR1 and CDR2: MNHEY and SVGAGI. The germline V and J ends were trimmed by 8 bases and 4 bases, with 17 bases remaining between them. The CDR3 loop spans 14 amino acids. CDR3 DNA sequence: TGTGCCAGCTCCTCCACGAGGGGTGCCACTGAAGCTTTCTTT. This gives the protein CASSSTRGATEAFF.

This sequence joins TRBV2 and TRBJ1-2; D is uncertain. The CDR3 covers 13 residues. Germline V gene lookup returns CDR1 SNHLY and CDR2 FYNNEI. V shed 2 bases and J shed 4 bases, with 8 bases lying between them. The CDR3 DNA reads TGTGCCAGCAGTGAAATGGGCACCTATGGCTACACCTTC. This translates into CASSEMGTYGYTF. The full variable domain, in which reference TRBV2 and TRBJ1-2 provide the parts outside the CDR3, is EPEVTQTPSHQVTQMGQEVILRCVPISNHLYFYWYRQILGQKVEFLVSFYNNEISEKSEIFDDQFSVERPDGSNFTLKIRSTKLEDSAMYFCASSEMGTYGYTFGSGTRLTVV.

The V call is TRBV5-6, the J call TRBJ1-4; possibly TRBD1 for D (6 bases). CDR3 length equals 16 residues. Germline-derived CDR1 and CDR2 are SGHDT and YYEEEE. Between the trimmed V and J ends, which lost 7 bases and 6 bases, there was a span of 22 bases. The CDR3 reads CASAETGGTQDEKLFF. DNA of the CDR3: TGTGCCAGCGCGGAGACCGGCGGGACACAAGATGAAAAACTGTTTTTT.